This T cell receptor (beta chain) stems from a study of beta chain features in type 1 diabetes. The authors sorted CD4+ naive, central memory, regulatory and stem cell-like memory cells via CD45RO/CCR7/CD25/CD127/CD95/CD27. Study-level findings and limits: Patients with type 1 diabetes carried fewer insertions and had more deletions at their VDJ junctions. When Type 1 diabetes patients were examined, their TCRB CDR3s proved moderately but significantly shorter in all four CD4+ subsets. The similarity of naive, central memory and Treg TCRB repertoires appeared greater among patients than among healthy donors.

The entirety of the isolated RNA underwent reverse transcription, so expressed TCRB transcripts were sequenced. Data came from immunoSEQ multiplex PCR; TCRdb stores just in-frame clones and leaves some out. This sample has 140,000 or so clones, with approximately 13% found just once. The CDR3 is made up of 17 amino acids. On this clone itself: Its antigen remains unidentified.

This chain uses TRBV12-2 with TRBJ2-6. TRBV12-2 counts as a pseudogene. The source is a man between 18 and 35 years old with type 1 diabetes. Source material: central memory CD4+ T cells from blood. DNA of the CDR3: TGTGCAAGTCGCCCGTTGACCACACAAAGTCGGGCCAACGTCCTGACTTTC. This translates into CASRPLTTQSRANVLTF.